What follows describes a single T cell receptor beta chain. The count of this clone is one. No antigen is known for it. Base quality data are lacking; no much larger clone is found one base away. Patients with a history of autoimmune disease or receiving systemic immunosuppression were excluded from the trial. In every dose cohort, peripheral blood was drawn for TCR sequencing at baseline, cycle 4 day 1, and cycle 7 day 1. Samples were obtained from an open-label, multicenter, first-in-human phase I dose-escalation trial of ivuxolimab. Adults with locally advanced or metastatic head and neck squamous cell, hepatocellular, melanoma or renal cell carcinoma were enrolled in the trial. Before TCR sequencing, CD4+ and CD8+ T cells were separately sorted from peripheral blood. In the germline V gene (reference sequence), CDR1 corresponds to MNHNY and CDR2 to SVGAGI. Germline trimming: 6 bases from V, 8 bases from J; junction bases outside gene matches: 5. From the cysteine through the phenylalanine, the CDR3 covers 12 amino acids. Of all the DNA, just the CDR3 is kept, 36 bases in frame from base 1.

The data derive from a study of OX40 agonist ivuxolimab in advanced cancers. General notes on the study: Ivuxolimab, which targeted the costimulatory receptor OX40 (CD134), was an agonistic, fully human IgG2 monoclonal antibody. Among the roughly 54 dose-escalation patients, 19 had hepatocellular carcinoma, approximately 15 melanoma, 9 renal cell carcinoma and 9 head and neck cancer. In the dose-escalation cohort, 70% to 85% of patients were male, and the mean age was roughly 60 years, with a range of about 23 to 80. Patients were allowed to have had prior anti-PD-1, anti-PD-L1 or anti-CTLA-4 therapy, and around 40% of the dose-escalation patients had previously received checkpoint inhibitors. The paper covers the monotherapy dose-escalation part of the phase I ivuxolimab trial, which included N = 52 patients. Intravenous ivuxolimab was administered to patients every 2 weeks at six dose levels: 0.01, 0.1, 0.3, 1.5, 3 and 10 mg/kg. Three dose-escalation patients achieved partial responses, one with hepatocellular carcinoma and two with cutaneous melanoma. The purpose of peripheral TCRbeta sequencing was to test whether ivuxolimab changed TCR sequence diversity and led to clonal T-cell expansion. Here is what the overall study found, with its caveats: In partial responders in the 0.1-3.0 mg/kg groups, normalized peripheral clonal expansion was found to be among the lowest, especially among CD8+ T cells. After ivuxolimab, more expanded clones were found on average in CD8+ T cells than in CD4+ T cells. Low levels of normalized T-cell clonal expansion were also shown by some nonresponding patients. At doses of 0.1 to 3.0 mg/kg, clonal expansion of both CD4+ and CD8+ blood T cells was observed from baseline to week 6. The antigen specificity of the clonally expanded peripheral T cells was not determined.

Genomic DNA was extracted from sorted cells for sequencing of the TCRbeta CDR3 region. TCRbeta CDR3 regions were sequenced using the immunoSEQ Assay. In its TCRdb copy, this immuneACCESS table keeps in-frame sequences only and misses some clones. Where compared with another copy, unresolved V genes explain less than half of these, and the others have no known cause. The sample table contains roughly 71,000 clones; only one count was recorded for 88% of them. Together, the top ten hold under 0.7% of the sample. The origin of this receptor is an adult with an advanced solid tumor such as melanoma, head and neck, liver or kidney cancer. The material sequenced was CD4+ or CD8+ T cells sorted from blood, taken in a trial of the OX40 agonist ivuxolimab. The rearranged segments are TRBV6-6 and TRBJ1-2; TRBD1 fits 8 bases in the junction. The CDR3 protein sequence reads: CASRPQGGGYTF. The sequenced DNA: TGTGCCAGCAGGCCACAGGGGGGAGGCTACACCTTC.